This T cell receptor (beta chain) is from a study of T cells in Graves' hyperthyroidism and ophthalmopathy. This clonotype was observed a handful of times. The CDR3 consists of 14 residues. The junction had 9 bases not matched to a gene; V was cut back by 6 bases and J by 4 bases. Authors of the study amplified TCR beta CDR3 regions from RNA transcripts. HTBI primers drove first-round RT-PCR of the TCR CDR3. TCRdb recomputed calls from the multiplex PCR reads with MiXCR, one row per CDR3 protein. The sample holds 300,000 to 350,000 distinct CDR3 sequences, about a sixth seen once. Sequencing input: blood. The chain recombines TRBV12-3 or TRBV12-4 with TRBJ2-7; 7 nucleotides match TRBD2. The TCR originated in a woman in her thirties or forties with Graves' ophthalmopathy. CDR3 sequence: CASSLTSEGYEQYF. The CDR3 bases are TGTGCCAGCAGCCTTACTAGCGAGGGTTACGAGCAGTACTTC.